Below are 30 T cell receptor beta chains sequenced from a single sample in a study of cytomegalovirus exposure and HLA in healthy donors. Primers for the PCR totalled 60 Vbeta and 13 Jbeta. The table came from immunoSEQ multiplex PCR; TCRdb's copy has only in-frame clones and leaves some out. Counted here are 70,000 or so clones, about 61% occurring once; the ten biggest clones make up around 3%. The sequenced material came from PBMCs. Every receptor here comes from a woman between 45 and 65 years old in good health and CMV-seronegative.

This clone appeared a few times. V gene TRBV28 combines with J gene TRBJ2-7; 10 bases are a match to TRBD1. The CDR3 runs 13 residues. Germline CDR1 reads MDHEN; CDR2 reads SYDVKM. Trimming at V came to 8 bases and at J to 3 bases, leaving 4 bases not matched to a gene. The CDR3 DNA is TGTGCCAGCGGCGGGACAGGGGTCTACGAGCAGTACTTC. Translation: CASGGTGVYEQYF.

The table lists this clone with a few counts. The rearrangement joins TRBV5-1 to TRBJ1-1; the D gene is possibly TRBD1 (6 bases). The V end was cut by 1 base, the J end by 3 bases, with 13 bases between. The CDR3 totals 15 residues. Germline V CDR1 and CDR2: SGHRS, YFSETQ. CDR3 amino acids: CASSLLPGVDTEAFF. As DNA, the CDR3 is TGCGCCAGCAGCTTGTTGCCAGGGGTGGACACTGAAGCTTTCTTT.

This rearrangement joins TRBV5-1 to TRBJ1-1; possibly TRBD1 for D (6 bases). V lost 4 bases and J 0 bases, leaving 13 bases between the germline ends. Germline CDR1 SGHRS, CDR2 YFSETQ. CDR3 length: 15 amino acids. In DNA form, the CDR3 reads TGCGCCAGCAGCCTTCTGGCAGGGGTGAACACTGAAGCTTTCTTT. Protein: CASSLLAGVNTEAFF.

There are a few counts of this clone. V is TRBV19 and J is TRBJ1-4; D gene ambiguous. The length of the CDR3 is 16 residues. Germline V gives CDR1 LNHDA, CDR2 SQIVND (reference sequence). Trimming removed 1 base from V and 7 bases from J, with 16 bases in between. The CDR3 loop is CASSIGAGMGGEKLFF. The DNA of the CDR3 is TGTGCCAGTAGTATAGGAGCGGGGATGGGTGGTGAAAAACTGTTTTTT.

The V gene is TRBV28, the J gene TRBJ1-2; tentatively, D is TRBD1 (6 bases). The CDR3 runs to 13 residues. V dropped 0 bases and J dropped 5 bases, with 7 bases sitting between them. CDR1 MDHEN and CDR2 SYDVKM come from the germline V gene. This CDR3 is CASSLWQGYGYTF. CDR3 sequence (DNA): TGTGCCAGCAGTTTATGGCAGGGGTATGGCTACACCTTC.

The chain links TRBV27 to TRBJ2-3, with TRBD1 matching 9 bases. CDR1 and CDR2 from the germline V gene are MNHEY and SMNVEV (reference sequence). V lost 8 bases to trimming and J lost 12 bases; unmatched junction nucleotides: 6. The CDR3 extends over 11 amino acids. This chain's CDR3 is CASGPGQGQYF. CDR3 DNA sequence: TGTGCCAGCGGGCCGGGACAGGGTCAGTATTTT.

The chain couples TRBV2 to TRBJ1-2; D is uncertain. Trimming removed 2 bases from V and 5 bases from J, with 6 bases in between. CDR1 and CDR2 (germline): SNHLY, FYNNEI. The CDR3 contains 12 residues. The CDR3 protein is CASSESGYGYTF. CDR3 coding DNA: TGTGCCAGCAGTGAATCCGGGTATGGCTACACCTTC.

The chain couples TRBV4-1 to TRBJ2-1; D may be TRBD2 (5 bases). V lost 1 base, J lost 9 bases, and 10 bases lay in between. Germline values: CDR1 MGHRA, CDR2 YSYEKL. There are 13 residues in the CDR3. As DNA, the CDR3 is TGCGCCAGCAGCCAAGGTATAGGAGGTGAGCAGTTCTTC. Protein: CASSQGIGGEQFF.

The rearrangement links TRBV4-2 to TRBJ2-7; 7 bases line up with TRBD1. The J segment lost 2 bases and the V segment lost 1 base, leaving 11 bases of the junction unmatched. Per the germline V gene, CDR1 is LGHNA and CDR2 is YNFKEQ. This CDR3 has 17 amino acids. The CDR3 DNA reads TGTGCCAGCAGCCAAGGGGGGACCAGGGGGATAACCTACGAGCAGTACTTC. It translates to CASSQGGTRGITYEQYF.

The rearrangement joins TRBV9 to TRBJ2-5, with TRBD2 matching 7 bases. J was trimmed by 4 bases and V by 3 bases; bases with no gene match: 3. Looked up from germline, CDR1 is SGDLS and CDR2 is YYNGEE. The CDR3 runs 13 residues. The CDR3 here is CASSATSLETQYF. In DNA, the CDR3 is TGTGCCAGCAGCGCGACTAGCTTAGAGACCCAGTACTTC.

The V and J genes are TRBV5-6 and TRBJ1-4, with D possibly being TRBD1 (6 bases). The CDR3 is 13 amino acids. CDR1 is SGHDT and CDR2 is YYEEEE in the germline V gene. Deletions cut 6 bases from V and 8 bases from J, with 14 bases between. In DNA form, the CDR3 reads TGTGCCAGCATGGACCAGGGGAAGGAAAAACTGTTTTTT. Encoded protein: CASMDQGKEKLFF.

The chain uses TRBV19 and TRBJ2-2; D possibly corresponds to TRBD2 (6 bases). Germline CDR1 and CDR2: LNHDA and SQIVND (reference sequence). The V gene lost 6 bases and the J gene lost 2 bases, with 13 bases spanning the gap. CDR3 length: 15 amino acids. CDR3 bases: TGTGCCAGTAGGATGACTAGGATCAACACCGGGGAGCTGTTTTTT. This translates into CASRMTRINTGELFF.

The chain combines TRBV11-3 with TRBJ1-3, with D possibly matching TRBD1 (6 bases). Per the germline V gene, CDR1 is SGHNT and CDR2 is YENEEA. V was clipped by 3 bases and J by 0 bases, with 18 bases between them. The CDR3 totals 18 residues. Here the CDR3 DNA reads TGTGCCAGCAGCTTGCGATCCTCCGGGACAAGCTCTGGAAACACCATATATTTT. As protein: CASSLRSSGTSSGNTIYF. Based on the CDR3 plus reference TRBV11-3 and TRBJ1-3, the full variable domain is EAGVVQSPRYKIIEKKQPVAFWCNPISGHNTLYWYLQNLGQGPELLIRYENEEAVDDSQLPKDRFSAERLKGVDSTLKIQPAELGDSAVYLCASSLRSSGTSSGNTIYFGEGSWLTVV.

The chain has TRBV7-2 and TRBJ2-7; 9 positions agree with TRBD1. CDR1 is SGHTA, CDR2 FQGNSA, per germline. The V gene end was trimmed by 5 bases and the J gene end by 5 bases; junction bases not matched to a gene: 13. The CDR3 loop spans 16 amino acids. This CDR3 is CASSVRGTGPPDEQYF. The CDR3 coding sequence is TGTGCCAGCAGCGTACGCGGGACAGGGCCGCCGGACGAGCAGTACTTC. Full variable domain (missing parts from reference TRBV7-2 and TRBJ2-7): GAGVSQSPSNKVTEKGKDVELRCDPISGHTALYWYRQSLGQGLEFLIYFQGNSAPDKSGLPSDRFSAERTGGSVSTLTIQRTQQEDSAVYLCASSVRGTGPPDEQYFGPGTRLTVT.

The chain couples TRBV6-5 to TRBJ2-1, with unresolved D. This CDR3 is 16 amino acids long. With 2 bases removed from V and 0 bases from J, the gap between germline ends came to 11 bases. The germline gives CDR1 MNHEY, CDR2 SVGAGI. The CDR3 region is CASSYVAPPSYNEQFF. The DNA for the CDR3 is TGTGCCAGCAGTTACGTTGCGCCTCCCTCCTACAATGAGCAGTTCTTC.

This clone was observed a handful of times. This chain uses TRBV4-3 with TRBJ2-5, with D possibly matching TRBD1 (5 bases). Germline CDR1 reads LGHNA; CDR2 reads YSLEER. The V gene lost 5 bases and the J gene lost 2 bases, with 15 bases spanning the gap. This CDR3 contains 15 residues. The CDR3 DNA follows: TGCGCCAGCAGCTACCGTTGGGGCCTACAAGAGACCCAGTACTTC. It encodes CASSYRWGLQETQYF.

In its sample, this clone was seen a few times. The chain combines TRBV6-1 with TRBJ1-2; D gene ambiguous. The CDR3 extends over 14 amino acids. CDR1 and CDR2 (germline): MNHNS, SASEGT. The V end lost 8 bases, the J end lost 7 bases, and 20 bases lay between the germline ends. For the CDR3, the DNA is TGTGCCAGCTCTGACCAGAGGGCAGTAAGTGGCTACACCTTC. Its translation: CASSDQRAVSGYTF.

The V and J genes are TRBV28 and TRBJ2-1, with 11 bases identical to TRBD2. The CDR3 has 18 residues. CDR1 MDHEN and CDR2 SYDVKM come from the germline V gene. Trimming cost V 6 bases and J 6 bases; bases outside gene matches: 16. The CDR3 DNA is TGTGCCAGCAGAGAGATAGCGGGAGGGCCGCCGGAGCGCAATGAGCAGTTCTTC. Translating it yields CASREIAGGPPERNEQFF.

The chain has TRBV2 and TRBJ2-5, with TRBD1 matching 7 bases. CDR1 is SNHLY, CDR2 FYNNEI, per germline. The CDR3 runs to 12 residues. The junction had 3 bases not matched to a gene; V was cut back by 0 bases and J by 11 bases. CDR3 sequence: CASSEAGTAQYF. The CDR3 nucleotides read TGTGCCAGCAGTGAAGCCGGGACAGCACAGTACTTC.

This clone has only one observation. The chain combines TRBV19 with TRBJ1-4, with 8 positions matching TRBD1. V shed 4 bases, J shed 8 bases, and the junction held 12 bases outside the gene matches. CDR1 and CDR2 (germline): LNHDA, SQIVND (reference sequence). The length of the CDR3 is 16 residues. CDR3 sequence reads: CASSSRTGSFGEKLFF. The CDR3, as DNA: TGTGCCAGTAGTAGCCGGACAGGGTCCTTCGGGGAAAAACTGTTTTTT.

The chain carries TRBV19 and TRBJ2-1, with 7 bases lining up with TRBD2. Germline assignment: CDR1 LNHDA and CDR2 SQIVND (reference sequence). With V trimmed by 2 bases and J by 7 bases, 8 bases remained unmatched. The CDR3 length is 15 residues. CDR3 protein: CASSIWAGVGNEQFF. As DNA, the CDR3 is TGTGCCAGTAGTATATGGGCGGGAGTGGGGAATGAGCAGTTCTTC.

The chain employs TRBV5-1 and TRBJ2-1, with 8 bases fitting TRBD1. The CDR3 totals 14 residues. The J segment lost 4 bases and the V segment lost 4 bases, leaving 4 bases of the junction unmatched. Per the germline V gene, CDR1 is SGHRS and CDR2 is YFSETQ. Here the CDR3 reads CASSLGTGYNEQFF. For the CDR3, the DNA is TGCGCCAGCAGCCTTGGGACAGGTTACAATGAGCAGTTCTTC.

The chain carries TRBV6-5 and TRBJ2-2, with D possibly matching TRBD1 (6 bases). V lost 6 bases and J 6 bases, leaving 8 bases between the germline ends. This CDR3 region has 12 residues. The germline V gene encodes CDR1 MNHEY and CDR2 SVGAGI. The CDR3 coding sequence is TGTGCCAGCAGCAGGGGACCCGGGGAGCTGTTTTTT. It yields the protein CASSRGPGELFF.

Of note for this clone: It may be a read error: a sequence one base away is much more abundant. The same CDR3 arises from other DNA sequences in this sample as well. This chain joins TRBV5-4 and TRBJ1-1, with D maybe TRBD1 (6 bases). Germline-derived CDR1 and CDR2 are SGHNT and YYREEE (reference sequence). This CDR3 spans 12 amino acids. CDR3 sequence (DNA): TGTGCTAGCAGGGGAGTTGACACTGAAGCTTTCTTT. Residues: CASRGVDTEAFF.

This clone was detected only once. This chain connects TRBV7-2 to TRBJ2-5; tentative D call: TRBD2 (5 bases). V lost 1 base, J lost 2 bases, and 11 bases lay in between. Germline assignment: CDR1 SGHTA and CDR2 FQGNSA. CDR3 length: 15 amino acids. CDR3 residues: CASSLVSEGQETQYF. The CDR3 DNA reads TGTGCCAGCAGCTTAGTCAGCGAGGGTCAAGAGACCCAGTACTTC.

The chain uses TRBV5-1 and TRBJ2-1; D unclear. This CDR3 has 15 amino acids. From germline, CDR1 is SGHRS and CDR2 YFSETQ. Trimming pared 0 bases from V and 7 bases from J, leaving 14 bases between. The CDR3: CASSLGLDSGNEQFF. For the CDR3, the DNA is TGCGCCAGCAGCTTGGGGCTAGATTCCGGGAATGAGCAGTTCTTC.

The J gene is TRBJ2-7, the V gene TRBV20-1; D is unclear. Trimming removed 4 bases from V and 2 bases from J, with 6 bases in between. CDR3 length equals 11 residues. Germline loops: CDR1 DFQATT, CDR2 SNEGSKA (reference sequence). The CDR3 DNA reads TGCAGTGCTATCCAGGCCTACGAGCAGTACTTC. Amino acids: CSAIQAYEQYF.

V is TRBV7-2 and J is TRBJ1-5, with D maybe TRBD1 (6 bases). Germline V CDR1 and CDR2: SGHTA, FQGNSA. The ends were cut back, 5 bases at V and 8 bases at J, with 22 bases in the middle. There are 16 residues in the CDR3. The CDR3 is CASSDRKGAVVEPQHF. CDR3 DNA sequence: TGTGCCAGCAGCGACAGGAAGGGAGCGGTAGTGGAGCCCCAGCATTTT.

The V gene is TRBV2, the J gene TRBJ2-3, with 9 bases matching TRBD2. CDR3 length equals 14 residues. Losses at the gene ends were 7 bases for V and 2 bases for J; bases not matched to a gene: 4. CDR1 and CDR2 (germline): SNHLY, FYNNEI. CDR3 DNA: TGTGCCAGCACCCGACTAGCGGACACAGATACGCAGTATTTT. Protein: CASTRLADTDTQYF.

This clone was detected only a few times. V is TRBV5-6 and J is TRBJ1-1; TRBD1 agrees at 7 bases. V trimming: 4 bases; J trimming: 11 bases; junction bases outside the gene matches: 8. The germline CDR1 and CDR2 sequences are SGHDT and YYEEEE. This CDR3 comprises 12 residues. The CDR3 protein is CASSPDRVVAFF. CDR3 DNA sequence: TGTGCCAGCAGCCCAGACAGGGTCGTCGCTTTCTTT.